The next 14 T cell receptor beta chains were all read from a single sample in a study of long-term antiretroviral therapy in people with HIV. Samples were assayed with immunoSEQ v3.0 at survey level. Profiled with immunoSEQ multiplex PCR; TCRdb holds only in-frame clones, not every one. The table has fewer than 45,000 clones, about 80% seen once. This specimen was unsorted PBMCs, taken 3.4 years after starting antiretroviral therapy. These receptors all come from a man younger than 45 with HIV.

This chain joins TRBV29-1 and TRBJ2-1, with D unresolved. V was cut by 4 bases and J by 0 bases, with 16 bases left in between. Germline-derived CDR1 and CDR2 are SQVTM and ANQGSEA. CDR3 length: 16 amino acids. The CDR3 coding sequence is TGCAGCGTTGCAGGCCCGGATACGAGCTCCTACAATGAGCAGTTCTTC. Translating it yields CSVAGPDTSSYNEQFF.

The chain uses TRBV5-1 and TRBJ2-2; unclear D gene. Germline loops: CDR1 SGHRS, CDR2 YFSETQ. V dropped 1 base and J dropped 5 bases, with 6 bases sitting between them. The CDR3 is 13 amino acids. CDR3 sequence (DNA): TGCGCCAGCAGCTTGTCAGCGACCGGGGAGCTGTTTTTT. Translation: CASSLSATGELFF.

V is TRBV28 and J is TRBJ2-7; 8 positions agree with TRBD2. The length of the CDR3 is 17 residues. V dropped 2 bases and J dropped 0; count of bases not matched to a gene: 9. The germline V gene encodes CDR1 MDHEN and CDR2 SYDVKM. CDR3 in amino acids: CASSLVAGPSYSYEQYF. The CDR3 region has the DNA TGTGCCAGCAGTTTAGTAGCGGGGCCATCTTACTCCTACGAGCAGTACTTC. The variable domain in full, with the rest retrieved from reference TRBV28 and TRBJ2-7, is DVKVTQSSRYLVKRTGEKVFLECVQDMDHENMFWYRQDPGLGLRLIYFSYDVKMKEKGDIPEGYSVSREKKERFSLILESASTNQTSMYLCASSLVAGPSYSYEQYFGPGTRLTVT.

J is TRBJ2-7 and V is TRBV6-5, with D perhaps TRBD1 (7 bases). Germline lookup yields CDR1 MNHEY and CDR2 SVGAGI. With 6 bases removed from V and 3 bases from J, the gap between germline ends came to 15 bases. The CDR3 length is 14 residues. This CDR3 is CASRGGQRFYEQYF. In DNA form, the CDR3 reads TGTGCCAGCAGGGGGGGACAGAGATTCTACGAGCAGTACTTC.

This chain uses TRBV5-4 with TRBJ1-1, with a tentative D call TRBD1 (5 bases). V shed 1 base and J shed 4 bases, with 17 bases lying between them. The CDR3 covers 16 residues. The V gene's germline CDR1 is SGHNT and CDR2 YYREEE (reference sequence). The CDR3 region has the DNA TGTGCCAGCAGCTTGCGTCGAGGGGCGCCCTTCACTGAAGCTTTCTTT. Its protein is CASSLRRGAPFTEAFF.

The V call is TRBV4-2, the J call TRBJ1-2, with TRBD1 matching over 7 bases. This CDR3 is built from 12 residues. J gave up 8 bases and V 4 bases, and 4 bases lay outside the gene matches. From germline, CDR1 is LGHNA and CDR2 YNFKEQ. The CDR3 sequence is CASSLGGRGYTF. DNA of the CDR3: TGTGCCAGCAGCCTAGGGGGCAGGGGCTACACCTTC.

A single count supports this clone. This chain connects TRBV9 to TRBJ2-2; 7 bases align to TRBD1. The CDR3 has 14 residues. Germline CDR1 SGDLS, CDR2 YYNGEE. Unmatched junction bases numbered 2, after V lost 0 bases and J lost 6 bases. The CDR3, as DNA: TGTGCCAGCAGCGTAGCTACAGGGGCCGGGGAGCTGTTTTTT. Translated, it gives CASSVATGAGELFF. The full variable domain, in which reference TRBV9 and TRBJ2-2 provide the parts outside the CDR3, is DSGVTQTPKHLITATGQRVTLRCSPRSGDLSVYWYQQSLDQGLQFLIQYYNGEERAKGNILERFSAQQFPDLHSELNLSSLELGDSALYFCASSVATGAGELFFGEGSRLTVL.

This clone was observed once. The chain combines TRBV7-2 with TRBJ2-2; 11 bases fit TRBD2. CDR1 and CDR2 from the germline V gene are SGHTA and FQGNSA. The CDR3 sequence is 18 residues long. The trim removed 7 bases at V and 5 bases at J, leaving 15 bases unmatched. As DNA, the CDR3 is TGTGCCAGCATGGCCCCACAACTAGCGGGAGCCCGGACCGGGGAGCTGTTTTTT. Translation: CASMAPQLAGARTGELFF.

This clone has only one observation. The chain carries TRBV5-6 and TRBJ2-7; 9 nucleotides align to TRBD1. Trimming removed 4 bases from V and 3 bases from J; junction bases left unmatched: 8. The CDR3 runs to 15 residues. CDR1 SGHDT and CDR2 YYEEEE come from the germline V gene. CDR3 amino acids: CASSPSPTGGYEQYF. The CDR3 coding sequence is TGTGCCAGCAGCCCGTCGCCGACAGGGGGCTACGAGCAGTACTTC.

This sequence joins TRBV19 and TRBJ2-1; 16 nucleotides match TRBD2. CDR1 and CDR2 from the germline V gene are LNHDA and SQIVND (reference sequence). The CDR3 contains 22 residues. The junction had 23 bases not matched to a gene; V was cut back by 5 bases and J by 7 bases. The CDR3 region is CASSHKPWSKPGTSGRGNEQFF. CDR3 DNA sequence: TGTGCCAGTAGTCACAAGCCGTGGAGCAAACCCGGGACTAGCGGGAGGGGGAATGAGCAGTTCTTC.

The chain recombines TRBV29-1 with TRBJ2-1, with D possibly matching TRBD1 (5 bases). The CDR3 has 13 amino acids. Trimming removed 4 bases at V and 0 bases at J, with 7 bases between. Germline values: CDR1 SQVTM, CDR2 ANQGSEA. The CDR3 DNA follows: TGCAGCGTTGCCCAGGGCTCCTACAATGAGCAGTTCTTC. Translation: CSVAQGSYNEQFF.

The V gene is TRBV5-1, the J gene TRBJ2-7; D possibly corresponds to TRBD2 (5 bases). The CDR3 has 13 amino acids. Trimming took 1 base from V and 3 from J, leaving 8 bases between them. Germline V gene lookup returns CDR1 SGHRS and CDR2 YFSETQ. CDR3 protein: CASSLLGDYEQYF. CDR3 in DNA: TGCGCCAGCAGCTTGCTGGGAGACTACGAGCAGTACTTC.

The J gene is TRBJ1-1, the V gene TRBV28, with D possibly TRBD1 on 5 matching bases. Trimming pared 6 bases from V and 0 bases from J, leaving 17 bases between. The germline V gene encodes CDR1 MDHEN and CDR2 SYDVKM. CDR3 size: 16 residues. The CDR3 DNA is TGTGCCAGCAGAGGGGACTCTCTCCGACTGAACACTGAAGCTTTCTTT. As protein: CASRGDSLRLNTEAFF.

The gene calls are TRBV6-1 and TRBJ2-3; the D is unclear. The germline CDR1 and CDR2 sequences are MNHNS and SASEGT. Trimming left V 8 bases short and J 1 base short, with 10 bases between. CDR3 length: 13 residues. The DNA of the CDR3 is TGTGCCAGCGGGCCTTTCGGCACAGATACGCAGTATTTT. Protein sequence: CASGPFGTDTQYF.